Shown below are 8 T cell receptor beta chains from a single sample sequenced in a study of post-analysis software for immune sequencing data. Points from the study as a whole: Patients had higher frequencies than controls of a few TRBV segments, including TRBV5-6, TRBV5-1 and TRBV20-1.

Libraries were made from TCR beta cDNA, and they carried unique molecular identifiers. TCRdb re-called the PCR reads with MiXCR, one entry per CDR3 protein. This repertoire shows about 540,000 distinct CDR3 sequences, around 31% found once; its top ten account for under 7%. For these TCRs, the target antigens are not known. Sequences were obtained from blood. Every receptor here comes from a girl younger than 18 with multiple sclerosis.

This clonotype has at least ten counts. J is TRBJ2-7 and V is TRBV29-1; unclear D gene. V lost 4 bases to trimming and J lost 1 base, with 11 bases between them. The germline V gene has CDR1 SQVTM and CDR2 ANQGSEA. The CDR3 sequence is 13 residues long. This chain's CDR3 is CSVVRGASYEQYF. DNA for the CDR3: TGCAGCGTTGTTCGCGGTGCATCCTACGAGCAGTACTTC.

The chain couples TRBV4-1 to TRBJ2-1; maybe TRBD2 (5 bases). This CDR3 is built from 15 residues. Trimming stripped 2 bases from V and 8 bases from J, with 16 bases between. Germline V gives CDR1 MGHRA, CDR2 YSYEKL. CDR3 protein: CASSQRSASSDEQFF. As DNA, the CDR3 is TGCGCCAGCAGCCAAAGGTCCGCTAGCTCCGATGAGCAGTTCTTC.

The chain joins TRBV9 to TRBJ2-3; D remains ambiguous. Germline V gene sequence: CDR1 SGDLS, CDR2 YYNGEE. The CDR3 sequence is 15 residues long. The V end was cut by 2 bases, the J end by 4 bases, with 14 bases between. The CDR3 sequence: CASSVDQSVSDTQYF. The CDR3 nucleotides read TGTGCCAGCAGCGTCGATCAGAGTGTATCAGATACGCAGTATTTT.

This clonotype was observed at least ten times. This chain links TRBV10-3 with TRBJ2-1, with 10 bases matching TRBD2. The CDR3 has 13 residues. The germline V gene encodes CDR1 ENHRY and CDR2 SYGVKD. V lost 8 bases, J lost 9 bases, and 7 bases stayed unmatched. CDR3 protein: CAIGASGGLEQFF. The CDR3 coding sequence is TGTGCCATCGGCGCTAGCGGGGGTCTTGAGCAGTTCTTC.

V is TRBV11-3 and J is TRBJ2-1, with 13 positions matching TRBD2. Trimming at V came to 0 bases and at J to 8 bases, leaving 10 bases not matched to a gene. Germline lookup yields CDR1 SGHNT and CDR2 YENEEA. This CDR3 has 18 amino acids. Here the CDR3 DNA reads TGTGCCAGCAGCTTAGACGGGGACGGACTAGCGGGGGCCCATGAGCAGTTCTTC. It is translated as CASSLDGDGLAGAHEQFF.

This clonotype showed up just a few times. The chain uses TRBV9 and TRBJ1-2; the match to TRBD1 covers 7 bases. CDR1 and CDR2 from the germline V gene are SGDLS and YYNGEE. This CDR3 spans 14 amino acids. V lost 3 bases to trimming and J lost 3 bases; unmatched junction nucleotides: 5. CDR3 sequence reads: CASSEGGGYYGYTF. CDR3 in DNA: TGTGCCAGCAGCGAAGGGGGCGGATACTATGGCTACACCTTC. Looking up the rest from reference TRBV9 and TRBJ1-2 gives the full variable domain: DSGVTQTPKHLITATGQRVTLRCSPRSGDLSVYWYQQSLDQGLQFLIQYYNGEERAKGNILERFSAQQFPDLHSELNLSSLELGDSALYFCASSEGGGYYGYTFGSGTRLTVV.

Many counts were recorded for this clonotype. J is TRBJ2-5 and V is TRBV12-3 or TRBV12-4, with 10 bases that match TRBD2. The J segment lost 2 bases and the V segment lost 5 bases, leaving 2 bases of the junction unmatched. The CDR3 covers 14 residues. The CDR3 DNA follows: TGTGCCAGCAGTCTACTAGCGGGGCAAGAGACCCAGTACTTC. Translating gives CASSLLAGQETQYF.

This clonotype was detected a few times. The rearrangement links TRBV4-1 to TRBJ1-5; 7 bases fit TRBD1. CDR3 length equals 15 residues. V shed 2 bases, J shed 3 bases, and the junction held 4 bases outside the gene matches. Germline lookup yields CDR1 MGHRA and CDR2 YSYEKL. The CDR3 DNA follows: TGCGCCAGCAGCCAACCTACAGGGGTCAATCAGCCCCAGCATTTT. Protein product: CASSQPTGVNQPQHF.